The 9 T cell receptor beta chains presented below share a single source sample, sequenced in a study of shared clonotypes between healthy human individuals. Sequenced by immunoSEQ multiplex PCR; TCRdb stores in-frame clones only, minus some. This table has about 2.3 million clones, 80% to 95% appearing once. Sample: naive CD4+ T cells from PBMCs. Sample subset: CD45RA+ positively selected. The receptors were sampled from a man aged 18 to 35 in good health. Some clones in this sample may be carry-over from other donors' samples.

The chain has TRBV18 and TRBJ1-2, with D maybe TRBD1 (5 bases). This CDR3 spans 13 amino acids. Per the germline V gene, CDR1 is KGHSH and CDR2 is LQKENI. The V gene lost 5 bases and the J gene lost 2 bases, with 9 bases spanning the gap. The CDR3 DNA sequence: TGTGCCAGCTCAGCTGACAGCAACTATGGCTACACCTTC. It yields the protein CASSADSNYGYTF.

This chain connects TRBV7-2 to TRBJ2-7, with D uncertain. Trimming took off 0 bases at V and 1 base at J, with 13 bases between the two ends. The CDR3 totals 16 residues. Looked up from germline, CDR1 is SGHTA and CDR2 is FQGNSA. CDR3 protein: CASSLAVGGASYEQYF. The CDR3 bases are TGTGCCAGCAGCTTAGCTGTTGGCGGTGCGTCCTACGAGCAGTACTTC.

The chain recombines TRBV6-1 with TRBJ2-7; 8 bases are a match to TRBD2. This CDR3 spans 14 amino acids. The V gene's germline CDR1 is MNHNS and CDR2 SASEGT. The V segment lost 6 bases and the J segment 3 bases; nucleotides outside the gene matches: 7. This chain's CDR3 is CASSGLAVLYEQYF. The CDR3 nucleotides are TGTGCCAGCAGCGGACTAGCTGTGCTCTACGAGCAGTACTTC.

The CDR3 sequence is CASRTAGGGNQPQHF. The CDR3, as DNA: TGTGCCAGCAGGACCGCCGGGGGGGGCAATCAGCCCCAGCATTTT. The chain employs TRBV2 and TRBJ1-5; TRBD1 is a possible D gene (5 bases). This CDR3 is 15 amino acids long. Germline V CDR1 and CDR2: SNHLY, FYNNEI. Trimming removed 6 bases at V and 2 bases at J, with 14 bases between.

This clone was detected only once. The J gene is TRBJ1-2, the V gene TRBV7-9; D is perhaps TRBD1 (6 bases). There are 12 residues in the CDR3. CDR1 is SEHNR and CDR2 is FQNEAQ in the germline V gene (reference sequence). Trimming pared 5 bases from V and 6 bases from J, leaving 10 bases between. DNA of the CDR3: TGTGCCAGCAGCGCGGACAGTCATGGCTACACCTTC. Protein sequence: CASSADSHGYTF. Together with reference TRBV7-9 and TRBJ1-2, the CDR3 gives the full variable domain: DTGVSQNPRHKITKRGQNVTFRCDPISEHNRLYWYRQTLGQGPEFLTYFQNEAQLEKSRLLSDRFSAERPKGSFSTLEIQRTEQGDSAMYLCASSADSHGYTFGSGTRLTVV.

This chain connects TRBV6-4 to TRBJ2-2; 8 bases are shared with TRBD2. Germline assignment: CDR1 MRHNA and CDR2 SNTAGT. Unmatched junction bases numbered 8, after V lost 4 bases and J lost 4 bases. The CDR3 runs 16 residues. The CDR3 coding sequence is TGTGCCAGCAGTGGGACTAGCTTACCGGGCACCGGGGAGCTGTTTTTT. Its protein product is CASSGTSLPGTGELFF.

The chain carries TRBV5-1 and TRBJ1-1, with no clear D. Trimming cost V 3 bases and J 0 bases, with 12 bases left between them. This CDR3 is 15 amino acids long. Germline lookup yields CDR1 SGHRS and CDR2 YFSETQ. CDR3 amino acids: CASSSTTKLNTEAFF. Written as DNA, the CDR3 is TGCGCCAGCAGCTCTACGACCAAACTGAACACTGAAGCTTTCTTT.

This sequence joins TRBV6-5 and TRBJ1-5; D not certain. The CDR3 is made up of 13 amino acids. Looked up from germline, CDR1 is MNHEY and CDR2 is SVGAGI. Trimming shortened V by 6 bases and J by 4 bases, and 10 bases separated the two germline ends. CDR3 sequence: CASSPNSNQPQHF. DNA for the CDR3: TGTGCCAGCAGCCCGAACAGTAATCAGCCCCAGCATTTT.

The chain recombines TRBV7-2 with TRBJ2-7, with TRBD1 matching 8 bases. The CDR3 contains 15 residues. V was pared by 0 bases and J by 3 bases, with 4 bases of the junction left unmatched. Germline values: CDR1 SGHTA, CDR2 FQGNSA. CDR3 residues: CASSLARDRGYEQYF. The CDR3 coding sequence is TGTGCCAGCAGCTTAGCGCGAGACAGGGGCTACGAGCAGTACTTC. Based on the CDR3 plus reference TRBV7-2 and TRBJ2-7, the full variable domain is GAGVSQSPSNKVTEKGKDVELRCDPISGHTALYWYRQSLGQGLEFLIYFQGNSAPDKSGLPSDRFSAERTGGSVSTLTIQRTQQEDSAVYLCASSLARDRGYEQYFGPGTRLTVT.